The 18 T cell receptor beta chains below come from one sample, sequenced in a study of blood T cell repertoires in COVID-19. Here immunoSEQ multiplex PCR was the method, and the copy in TCRdb shows in-frame clones only, minus some. Of over 150,000 clones in the sample, about four fifths are singletons; the top ten hold about 2.1%. Material: peripheral blood. The receptor source for this set is a woman older than 75 with acute or convalescent COVID-19.

This clone appeared a single time. The V gene is TRBV29-1, the J gene TRBJ1-2, with 8 nucleotides matching TRBD1. CDR3 length: 13 amino acids. Germline CDR1 is SQVTM and CDR2 is ANQGSEA. The V segment lost 3 bases and the J segment 0 bases; nucleotides outside the gene matches: 0. CDR3 region: CSVETGANYGYTF. In nucleotides, the CDR3 is TGCAGCGTTGAGACAGGGGCTAACTATGGCTACACCTTC.

The chain is built from TRBV5-5 and TRBJ1-4; 9 positions agree with TRBD1. CDR3 length equals 14 residues. CDR1 and CDR2 (germline): SGHKS, YYEKEE (reference sequence). Trimming removed 4 bases from V and 8 bases from J; junction bases left unmatched: 6. The CDR3 DNA is TGTGCCAGCAGCCCGACAGGGGGTGGGGAAAAACTGTTTTTT. Translating it yields CASSPTGGGEKLFF.

Concerning this clone: Other DNA sequences in the same sample also yield this CDR3. The chain couples TRBV29-1 to TRBJ2-5; D might be TRBD2 (8 bases). The germline CDR1 and CDR2 sequences are SQVTM and ANQGSEA. The CDR3 extends over 14 amino acids. V was shortened by 6 bases and J by 5 bases, with 19 bases between the two germline ends. The CDR3 DNA follows: TGCAGCGTCGGGGGGGCAGGGGGGCGGGAGACCCAGTACTTC. Translating it yields CSVGGAGGRETQYF.

The V and J genes are TRBV5-1 and TRBJ1-2; the match to TRBD1 covers 10 bases. The CDR3 consists of 15 residues. Germline lookup yields CDR1 SGHRS and CDR2 YFSETQ. V shed 2 bases, J shed 6 bases, and the junction held 7 bases outside the gene matches. The CDR3 nucleotides are TGCGCCAGCAGCTTTCGACAGGGGGCGCTTGATGGCTACACCTTC. Translating it yields CASSFRQGALDGYTF.

The J gene is TRBJ1-6, the V gene TRBV7-2, with TRBD1 matching 9 bases. The V segment lost 8 bases and the J segment 7 bases; nucleotides outside the gene matches: 6. CDR3 length: 14 residues. Germline V gene sequence: CDR1 SGHTA, CDR2 FQGNSA. The CDR3 nucleotides are TGTGCCAGCGGACGGGACAGGGTAAATTCACCCCTCCACTTT. Translated: CASGRDRVNSPLHF.

This clone has a handful of counts. V usage is TRBV7-9 and J usage is TRBJ1-4; D possibly corresponds to TRBD1 (6 bases). The germline V gene encodes CDR1 SEHNR and CDR2 FQNEAQ (reference sequence). The CDR3 extends over 14 amino acids. V shed 4 bases and J shed 8 bases, with 14 bases lying between them. In DNA, the CDR3 is TGTGCCAGCAGCTCGAACAGGGTATTCGAAAAACTGTTTTTT. Its translation is CASSSNRVFEKLFF.

The chain is built from TRBV2 and TRBJ2-1; 7 bases fit TRBD1. Per the germline V gene, CDR1 is SNHLY and CDR2 is FYNNEI. This CDR3 comprises 14 residues. With 5 bases clipped from V and 4 bases from J, the junction kept 5 bases outside the gene matches. CDR3 DNA sequence: TGTGCCAGCAGTCGGACAGGAGGATACAATGAGCAGTTCTTC. It specifies CASSRTGGYNEQFF.

The V gene is TRBV10-3, the J gene TRBJ1-1; D gene uncertain. The V and J ends lost 7 bases and 2 bases respectively, with 5 bases between them. CDR3 length equals 11 residues. Germline CDR1 is ENHRY and CDR2 is SYGVKD. In DNA form, the CDR3 reads TGTGCCATCACGCTAAACACTGAAGCTTTCTTT. Encoded protein: CAITLNTEAFF.

Concerning this clone itself: The junction shows a germline mismatch at one end, possibly a read error. The chain carries TRBV20-1 and TRBJ2-3, with D possibly being TRBD1 (6 bases). From germline, CDR1 is DFQATT and CDR2 SNEGSKA (reference sequence). This CDR3 has 11 residues. The CDR3 loop reads CSASRTATQYF. CDR3 nucleotide sequence: TGCAGTGCTTCCCGGACAGCTACGCAGTATTTT.

The rearrangement uses TRBV7-2 and TRBJ1-2; D is unclear. CDR1 SGHTA and CDR2 FQGNSA come from the germline V gene. Trimming took 6 bases from V and 1 from J, leaving 9 bases between them. This CDR3 comprises 13 residues. CDR3: CASRPTYNYGYTF. The CDR3 bases are TGTGCCAGCAGGCCAACCTATAACTATGGCTACACCTTC.

Of note for this clone: The sample carries other DNA sequences with the same CDR3. The gene calls are TRBV30 and TRBJ1-1; D gene unclear. The CDR3 runs 13 residues. Germline loops: CDR1 GTSNPN, CDR2 SVGIG (reference sequence). Deletions cut 0 bases from V and 2 bases from J, with 7 bases between. The CDR3 DNA reads as TGTGCCTGGAGTGTGGCGGTTAACACTGAAGCTTTCTTT. It specifies CAWSVAVNTEAFF.

J is TRBJ2-3 and V is TRBV9; 9 bases match TRBD1. The CDR3 covers 15 residues. Germline loops: CDR1 SGDLS, CDR2 YYNGEE. Trimming cost V 4 bases and J 3 bases; bases outside gene matches: 6. The CDR3 sequence is CASSLKGQGTDTQYF. The CDR3 DNA follows: TGTGCCAGCAGCCTCAAGGGACAGGGAACAGATACGCAGTATTTT.

The chain carries TRBV5-1 and TRBJ1-1; 11 bases align to TRBD1. Germline loops: CDR1 SGHRS, CDR2 YFSETQ. V shed 3 bases, J shed 6 bases, and the junction held 4 bases outside the gene matches. The CDR3 runs 14 residues. DNA for the CDR3: TGCGCCAGCAGCTGGACAGGGGGCGCAGCTGAAGCTTTCTTT. Amino acids: CASSWTGGAAEAFF.

V is TRBV6-5 and J is TRBJ2-7; 7 bases line up with TRBD2. The CDR3 is made up of 15 amino acids. The trim removed 3 bases at V and 1 base at J, leaving 6 bases unmatched. CDR1 MNHEY and CDR2 SVGAGI come from the germline V gene. The CDR3 loop is CASSYSWTRSYEQYF. The CDR3 coding sequence is TGTGCCAGCAGTTATTCCTGGACTAGGTCCTACGAGCAGTACTTC.

J is TRBJ2-7 and V is TRBV2; possibly TRBD2 for D (7 bases). CDR1 and CDR2 from the germline V gene are SNHLY and FYNNEI. Trimming cost V 4 bases and J 2 bases, with 9 bases left between them. This CDR3 region has 13 residues. The CDR3 sequence is CASSGGGPYEQYF. CDR3 nucleotide sequence: TGTGCCAGCAGTGGGGGGGGCCCCTACGAGCAGTACTTC.

This rearrangement joins TRBV6-6 to TRBJ2-7, with D unresolved. Germline values: CDR1 MNHNY, CDR2 SVGAGI (reference sequence). This CDR3 has 13 residues. The V gene lost 6 bases and the J gene lost 4 bases, with 13 bases spanning the gap. In DNA, the CDR3 is TGTGCCAGCAGCCCCGGGTTACATTACGAGCAGTACTTC. This encodes CASSPGLHYEQYF.

This clone was found a few times. This rearrangement joins TRBV4-3 to TRBJ1-3; D may be TRBD1 (6 bases). Germline CDR1 and CDR2: LGHNA and YSLEER. V was shortened by 4 bases and J by 0 bases, with 10 bases between the two germline ends. CDR3 length equals 15 residues. CDR3 residues: CASSPAGDSGNTIYF. The CDR3 DNA reads as TGCGCCAGCAGCCCGGCAGGGGACTCTGGAAACACCATATATTTT.

At least ten counts were recorded for this clone. The rearrangement joins TRBV20-1 to TRBJ1-2, with D unresolved. Per the germline V gene, CDR1 is DFQATT and CDR2 is SNEGSKA (reference sequence). The CDR3 consists of 11 residues. Trimming cost V 2 bases and J 6 bases, with 7 bases left between them. This chain's CDR3 is CSARIGDGYTF. Written as DNA, the CDR3 is TGCAGTGCTAGAATAGGAGATGGCTACACCTTC.